Shown below are 3 T cell receptor beta chains from a single sample sequenced in a study of cytomegalovirus exposure and HLA in healthy donors. The PCR ran on 60 Vbeta and 13 Jbeta primers. TCRdb's table, derived via immunoSEQ multiplex PCR, lists solely in-frame clones and lacks some. The table shows 70,000 to 95,000 clones, with 62% occurring only once. The sample was PBMCs. Source of these receptors: a woman aged 25 to 39 in good health and CMV-seropositive.

The chain combines TRBV25-1 with TRBJ2-7, with no clear D. The CDR3 spans 13 residues. In germline, CDR1 is MGHDK, CDR2 SYGVNS. V dropped 4 bases and J dropped 6 bases, with 13 bases sitting between them. The CDR3 coding sequence is TGTGCCAGCAGTGGTTGGCAGGCCAGCGAGCAGTACTTC. It is translated as CASSGWQASEQYF.

The chain carries TRBV28 and TRBJ1-6; the D is unclear. With 4 bases removed from V and 10 bases from J, the gap between germline ends came to 11 bases. Germline V gene sequence: CDR1 MDHEN, CDR2 SYDVKM. CDR3 length: 13 amino acids. The CDR3 region has the DNA TGTGCCAGCAGTTCTGGGTGGAGATCACCCCTCCACTTT. It is translated as CASSSGWRSPLHF.

The chain couples TRBV5-1 to TRBJ2-1; D is ambiguous. V was clipped by 5 bases and J by 4 bases, with 13 bases between them. This CDR3 has 14 residues. Germline V gene sequence: CDR1 SGHRS, CDR2 YFSETQ. CDR3 loop: CASSPSLAYNEQFF. The DNA for the CDR3 is TGCGCCAGCAGTCCCAGTTTAGCTTACAATGAGCAGTTCTTC.